These 21 T cell receptor beta chains were all obtained from the same sample, sequenced in a study of blood T cell repertoires in COVID-19 (dated by TCRdb to about 2020). Libraries were built with the immunoSEQ multiplex PCR assay. TCRdb holds this immuneACCESS table with in-frame rearrangements only. Some clones are missing; in checked studies, unresolved V genes explain under half, and the rest has no known cause. Present in this sample are 150,000 to 200,000 clones, around 83% of which were seen just once. The ten largest account for 6% to 8.5% of the sample. The material sequenced was peripheral blood. The receptor set was obtained from a woman aged 70-85 years with COVID-19, enrolled during active disease.

Regarding this clone: It is unclear where the CDR3 begins or ends on the DNA, so no DNA is shown, and the CDR3 is as TCRdb lists it. This rearrangement joins TRBV4-1 to TRBJ1-1; the tabulated D call, TRBD1, remains unverified against the DNA. Germline CDR1 reads MGHRA; CDR2 reads YSYEKL. The CDR3 spans 13 residues, counting both ends. The CDR3 loop is CASSFGQGALVFF.

This clone was observed a few times. This chain links TRBV6-6 with TRBJ2-7; 7 bases map to TRBD2. CDR1 is MNHNY and CDR2 is SVGAGI in the germline V gene (reference sequence). The length of the CDR3 is 13 residues. The trim removed 3 bases at V and 3 bases at J, leaving 2 bases unmatched. The CDR3 sequence is CASSYPGGYEQYF. CDR3 bases: TGTGCCAGCAGTTATCCGGGGGGCTACGAGCAGTACTTC.

The chain couples TRBV7-9 to TRBJ1-6, with 7 bases lining up with TRBD1. Germline trimming cut 5 bases from V and 6 bases from J; bases unmatched to any gene: 10. Per the germline V gene, CDR1 is SEHNR and CDR2 is FQNEAQ (reference sequence). The CDR3 is 16 residues long. Written as DNA, the CDR3 is TGTGCCAGCAGCAAAAATACAGGGGTGGGTAATTCACCCCTCCACTTT. The encoded protein is CASSKNTGVGNSPLHF.

V and J are TRBV5-1 and TRBJ2-3, with D possibly TRBD2 on 6 matching bases. The length of the CDR3 is 15 residues. The V end was cut by 2 bases, the J end by 2 bases, with 12 bases between. Germline values: CDR1 SGHRS, CDR2 YFSETQ. The CDR3 nucleotides read TGCGCCAGCAGCTTCACTAGCCGCCACACAGATACGCAGTATTTT. It is translated as CASSFTSRHTDTQYF.

Written as DNA, the CDR3 is TGTGCCAGCAGTGGCTCAGAGCGGCGGGGGGCCAACGTCCTGACTTTC. The encoded protein is CASSGSERRGANVLTF. The chain couples TRBV28 to TRBJ2-6; D may be TRBD2 (5 bases). Trimming took 5 bases from V and 4 from J, leaving 15 bases between them. Germline V gene sequence: CDR1 MDHEN, CDR2 SYDVKM. The CDR3 is 16 amino acids.

J is TRBJ1-1 and V is TRBV11-2; 7 bases are shared with TRBD1. The germline CDR1 and CDR2 sequences are SGHAT and FQNNGV. The CDR3 covers 13 residues. Trimming removed 0 bases from V and 11 bases from J; junction bases left unmatched: 6. The CDR3 region is CASSLDPQGRAFF. CDR3 nucleotides: TGTGCCAGCAGCTTAGATCCACAGGGGCGTGCTTTCTTT.

This clone was recorded only once. V usage is TRBV28 and J usage is TRBJ2-2; tentative D call: TRBD2 (6 bases). This CDR3 is built from 14 residues. The germline gives CDR1 MDHEN, CDR2 SYDVKM. V was clipped by 3 bases and J by 6 bases, with 11 bases between them. The CDR3 here is CASSFLASAGELFF. In nucleotides, the CDR3 is TGTGCCAGCAGTTTTTTGGCTAGCGCCGGGGAGCTGTTTTTT.

The chain is built from TRBV27 and TRBJ2-1; 9 bases map to TRBD2. The junction had 6 bases not matched to a gene; V was cut back by 6 bases and J by 0 bases. CDR3 size: 16 residues. CDR1 MNHEY and CDR2 SMNVEV come from the germline V gene (reference sequence). CDR3 DNA sequence: TGTGCCAGCAGCCAAAATAGCGGGAGCTCCTACAATGAGCAGTTCTTC. Translated, it gives CASSQNSGSSYNEQFF.

The rearrangement joins TRBV2 to TRBJ1-1; D might be TRBD1 (5 bases). Germline loops: CDR1 SNHLY, CDR2 FYNNEI. The CDR3 length is 14 residues. V gave up 2 bases and J gave up 10 bases, with 17 bases separating them. CDR3: CASSESTDRARAFF. In DNA form, the CDR3 reads TGTGCCAGCAGTGAATCGACAGACAGAGCAAGAGCTTTCTTT.

The chain employs TRBV6-1 and TRBJ2-1, with D maybe TRBD1 (5 bases). The germline V gene encodes CDR1 MNHNS and CDR2 SASEGT. CDR3 length: 13 residues. With 6 bases removed from V and 6 bases from J, the gap between germline ends came to 12 bases. CDR3 sequence (DNA): TGTGCCAGCAGCACCGACAGTGCCAATGAGCAGTTCTTC. It codes for CASSTDSANEQFF.

The chain joins TRBV9 to TRBJ2-1; 8 bases fit TRBD2. CDR1 SGDLS and CDR2 YYNGEE come from the germline V gene. The CDR3 is 15 residues long. J gave up 4 bases and V 4 bases, and 7 bases lay outside the gene matches. The CDR3 coding sequence is TGTGCCAGCAGCATCTCTAGCGGGTCATACAATGAGCAGTTCTTC. Translating it yields CASSISSGSYNEQFF.

V usage is TRBV9 and J usage is TRBJ2-6; 8 bases agree with TRBD1. The length of the CDR3 is 16 residues. The V and J ends lost 4 bases and 4 bases, in that order; junction bases with no gene match: 7. Germline CDR1 reads SGDLS; CDR2 reads YYNGEE. The CDR3 loop reads CASSPWTGSGANVLTF. The CDR3 DNA sequence: TGTGCCAGCAGCCCCTGGACAGGGTCCGGGGCCAACGTCCTGACTTTC.

The rearrangement joins TRBV4-3 to TRBJ1-1; 7 bases match TRBD1. CDR1 is LGHNA, CDR2 YSLEER, per germline. J lost 1 base, V lost 5 bases, and 4 bases had no gene match. This CDR3 is built from 14 residues. This CDR3 reads CASSFRQGNTEAFF. CDR3 sequence (DNA): TGCGCCAGCAGCTTCAGACAGGGGAACACTGAAGCTTTCTTT.

V usage is TRBV6-5 and J usage is TRBJ1-1, with D possibly being TRBD1 (6 bases). The CDR3 is 15 residues long. Germline CDR1 and CDR2: MNHEY and SVGAGI. Trimming cost V 7 bases and J 0 bases, with 15 bases left between them. The CDR3 region has the DNA TGTGCCAGCACCGAAGGGGGGGCGTTGAACACTGAAGCTTTCTTT. Residues: CASTEGGALNTEAFF.

The chain is built from TRBV18 and TRBJ2-3; 13 bases match TRBD2. The CDR3 is 18 residues long. With 0 bases clipped from V and 0 bases from J, the junction kept 3 bases outside the gene matches. CDR1 is KGHSH and CDR2 is LQKENI in the germline V gene. CDR3: CASSPPTSGRSSTDTQYF. The DNA for the CDR3 is TGTGCCAGCTCACCACCGACTAGCGGGAGGTCTAGCACAGATACGCAGTATTTT.

Only one count was recorded for this clone. J is TRBJ2-7 and V is TRBV28; 7 positions match TRBD1. This CDR3 comprises 15 residues. The V and J ends lost 6 bases and 5 bases, in that order; junction bases with no gene match: 13. Germline V gives CDR1 MDHEN, CDR2 SYDVKM. CDR3 bases: TGTGCCAGCAGCGTGGCCCGACAGGGTTCGGACGAGCAGTACTTC. Its translation: CASSVARQGSDEQYF.

This clone was detected a few times. This chain links TRBV19 with TRBJ2-1; 9 positions agree with TRBD2. After removal of 1 base from V and 8 bases from J, the junction contained 9 bases not matched to a gene. From germline, CDR1 is LNHDA and CDR2 SQIVND (reference sequence). The CDR3 is made up of 16 amino acids. CDR3 sequence (DNA): TGTGCCAGTAGTATAGGGGCGGGAGGGAGAAGCCATGAGCAGTTCTTC. Amino acids: CASSIGAGGRSHEQFF. The full variable domain, rest sourced from reference TRBV19 and TRBJ2-1, is DGGITQSPKYLFRKEGQNVTLSCEQNLNHDAMYWYRQDPGQGLRLIYYSQIVNDFQKGDIAEGYSVSREKKESFPLTVTSAQKNPTAFYLCASSIGAGGRSHEQFFGPGTRLTVL.

V and J are TRBV9 and TRBJ2-7; 9 nucleotides agree with TRBD2. The germline gives CDR1 SGDLS, CDR2 YYNGEE. V dropped 0 bases and J dropped 4; count of bases not matched to a gene: 11. The CDR3 covers 17 residues. Written as DNA, the CDR3 is TGTGCCAGCAGCGTAGCCTCCTCCAGCGGGAGGTTTTACGAGCAGTACTTC. Its protein is CASSVASSSGRFYEQYF.

This sequence joins TRBV5-8 and TRBJ2-1; 13 nucleotides align to TRBD2. V was clipped by 4 bases and J by 9 bases; unmatched bases: 10. Germline V CDR1 and CDR2: SGHTS, YDEGEE. This CDR3 spans 16 amino acids. The CDR3 is CASSLATSGRPGEQFF. As DNA, the CDR3 is TGTGCCAGCAGCCTCGCGACTAGCGGGAGGCCCGGTGAGCAGTTCTTC.

This chain uses TRBV18 with TRBJ2-5; 8 bases fit TRBD1. V lost 2 bases to trimming and J lost 4 bases; unmatched junction nucleotides: 3. Germline CDR1 is KGHSH and CDR2 is LQKENI. CDR3 length equals 14 residues. CDR3 region: CASSPVTGAETQYF. CDR3 sequence (DNA): TGTGCCAGCTCACCAGTGACAGGGGCAGAGACCCAGTACTTC.

V and J are TRBV24-1 and TRBJ2-5; the D gene is possibly TRBD2 (5 bases). V dropped 4 bases and J dropped 5 bases, with 10 bases sitting between them. Germline assignment: CDR1 KGHDR and CDR2 SFDVKD. The CDR3 is 13 amino acids. The DNA of the CDR3 is TGTGCCACCAGTGACCGGGGTGCGGAGACCCAGTACTTC. Translation: CATSDRGAETQYF.